This TCR beta chain derives from a study of early T cells in non-severe SARS-CoV-2 infection. Each single cDNA molecule received a unique molecular identifier. TCRdb redid the calling of the 5' RACE reads with MiXCR, one entry per CDR3 protein. The sample consists of tens of thousands of distinct CDR3 sequences, roughly 6% of them appearing once. Germline CDR1 reads LGHNA; CDR2 reads YSLEER. The V end lost 0 bases, the J end lost 0 bases, and 9 bases lay between the germline ends. The CDR3 runs to 16 residues. The sequence derives from an adult who was a healthcare worker with PCR-confirmed SARS-CoV-2 infection or an uninfected control (not recorded which). The rearrangement links TRBV4-3 to TRBJ1-3; D not certain. Sample: whole blood, taken at baseline. CDR3 amino acids: CASSQDSALSGNTIYF. The CDR3 DNA reads as TGCGCCAGCAGCCAAGATAGTGCACTCTCTGGAAACACCATATATTTT.